The 25 T cell receptor beta chains below all came from one sample that was sequenced in a study of early T cells in non-severe SARS-CoV-2 infection. TCRdb independently ran MiXCR on the 5' RACE reads; one entry per CDR3 protein. The table lists 75,000 to 100,000 distinct CDR3 sequences, approximately 15% of them singletons. Sequenced input: whole blood. These receptors all come from an adult who was a healthcare worker with PCR-confirmed SARS-CoV-2 infection or an uninfected control (not recorded which).

The chain combines TRBV7-6 with TRBJ2-1; 11 nucleotides line up with TRBD2. Germline CDR1 is SGHVS and CDR2 is FNYEAQ. CDR3 length: 15 amino acids. V was pared by 1 base and J by 9 bases, with 5 bases of the junction left unmatched. The CDR3: CASSLGSGRAGEQFF. CDR3 sequence (DNA): TGTGCCAGCAGCTTAGGTAGCGGGAGGGCTGGTGAGCAGTTCTTC.

This chain joins TRBV9 and TRBJ1-4; the D is unclear. The germline V and J ends were trimmed by 3 bases and 0 bases, with 12 bases remaining between them. There are 16 residues in the CDR3. Per the germline V gene, CDR1 is SGDLS and CDR2 is YYNGEE. DNA for the CDR3: TGTGCCAGCAGCGCCGCCCCGACAACAACTAATGAAAAACTGTTTTTT. Translating gives CASSAAPTTTNEKLFF.

In its sample, this clonotype was seen a few times. The J gene is TRBJ2-1, the V gene TRBV7-9; 10 bases are a match to TRBD2. CDR1 is SEHNR, CDR2 FQNEAQ, per germline (reference sequence). The CDR3 sequence is 17 residues long. Trimming at V came to 5 bases and at J to 7 bases, leaving 14 bases not matched to a gene. The CDR3, as DNA: TGTGCCAGCAGCCCCCGACGAGCGGGAGGGTCGAAGAATGAGCAGTTCTTC. Translated: CASSPRRAGGSKNEQFF.

This clonotype occurred a few times. V usage is TRBV7-6 and J usage is TRBJ2-1, with 7 bases that match TRBD2. The CDR3 covers 15 residues. J gave up 3 bases and V 3 bases, and 5 bases lay outside the gene matches. Germline V gene data show CDR1 as SGHVS and CDR2 as FNYEAQ. CDR3 coding DNA: TGTGCCAGCAGCTTCAAGGCGGGAGTCTACAATGAGCAGTTCTTC. The encoded protein is CASSFKAGVYNEQFF. Full variable domain (rest looked up from reference TRBV7-6 and TRBJ2-1): GAGVSQSPRYKVTKRGQDVALRCDPISGHVSLYWYRQALGQGPEFLTYFNYEAQQDKSGLPNDRFSAERPEGSISTLTIQRTEQRDSAMYRCASSFKAGVYNEQFFGPGTRLTVL.

This chain joins TRBV28 and TRBJ2-7; TRBD1 matches at 7 bases. The germline V gene encodes CDR1 MDHEN and CDR2 SYDVKM. This CDR3 comprises 15 residues. Losses at the gene ends were 5 bases for V and 3 bases for J; bases not matched to a gene: 10. This CDR3 is CASSVPRDSHYEQYF. The CDR3 DNA reads TGTGCCAGCAGTGTGCCCCGGGACAGTCACTACGAGCAGTACTTC.

This clonotype was recorded once. The CDR3 reads CASSFLSGTGNEQFF. Written as DNA, the CDR3 is TGTGCCAGCAGTTTCCTATCCGGGACGGGGAATGAGCAGTTCTTC. The J gene is TRBJ2-1, the V gene TRBV28; D possibly matches TRBD1 or TRBD2 (5 bases each). Trimming shortened V by 3 bases and J by 7 bases, and 16 bases separated the two germline ends. CDR1 is MDHEN, CDR2 SYDVKM, per germline. The CDR3 consists of 15 residues.

This clonotype occurred a few times. CDR3 coding DNA: TGTGCCAGCAGCTCCGGACAGGTTCTTTCTGGAAACACCATATATTTT. This gives the protein CASSSGQVLSGNTIYF. V usage is TRBV7-8 and J usage is TRBJ1-3; 7 nucleotides line up with TRBD1. The V and J ends lost 4 bases and 1 base, in that order; junction bases with no gene match: 7. Germline CDR1 is SGHVS and CDR2 is FQNEAQ. CDR3 length: 16 amino acids.

In its sample, this clonotype was seen a few times. The chain recombines TRBV5-1 with TRBJ2-3, with 8 bases matching TRBD2. From germline, CDR1 is SGHRS and CDR2 YFSETQ. Trimming took 1 base from V and 6 from J; bases not matched to a gene: 4. This CDR3 contains 14 residues. This chain's CDR3 is CASSLITSGDTQYF. CDR3 in DNA: TGCGCCAGCAGCTTGATCACTAGCGGCGATACGCAGTATTTT.

This clonotype was counted a few times. The chain links TRBV20-1 to TRBJ2-1; D not certain. Trimming removed 4 bases from V and 0 bases from J, with 13 bases in between. The CDR3 has 15 residues. Germline CDR1 and CDR2: DFQATT and SNEGSKA (reference sequence). This chain's CDR3 is CSAIPPRSSYNEQFF. The CDR3 DNA sequence: TGCAGTGCTATACCTCCCAGGAGCTCCTACAATGAGCAGTTCTTC.

The chain carries TRBV28 and TRBJ1-4; D uncertain. With 2 bases removed from V and 12 bases from J, the gap between germline ends came to 16 bases. Germline CDR1 is MDHEN and CDR2 is SYDVKM. The CDR3 extends over 14 amino acids. Here the CDR3 reads CASSLRSFRGELFF. CDR3 coding DNA: TGTGCCAGCAGTTTAAGATCATTCCGTGGCGAACTGTTTTTT.

The sample holds many counts of this clonotype. V is TRBV11-2 and J is TRBJ1-1; D remains unclear. Germline CDR1 SGHAT, CDR2 FQNNGV. Trimming stripped 1 base from V and 1 base from J, with 13 bases between. This CDR3 spans 16 amino acids. The CDR3 DNA reads as TGTGCCAGCAGCTTAGGGATGGGCAAAACGAACACTGAAGCTTTCTTT. Encoded protein: CASSLGMGKTNTEAFF.

About this clonotype: This may arise from a read error, as a much more abundant clone is one base away. This chain connects TRBV7-2 to TRBJ2-7, with TRBD2 as a possible D gene (5 bases). The CDR3 contains 15 residues. Trimming cost V 7 bases and J 3 bases, with 19 bases left between them. Germline CDR1 reads SGHTA; CDR2 reads FQGNSA. The CDR3: CASNTQAGNFYEQYF. The CDR3 DNA sequence: TGTGCCAGCAACACCCAGGCGGGCAACTTCTACGAGCAGTACTTC. Looking up the rest from reference TRBV7-2 and TRBJ2-7 gives the full variable domain: GAGVSQSPSNKVTEKGKDVELRCDPISGHTALYWYRQSLGQGLEFLIYFQGNSAPDKSGLPSDRFSAERTGGSVSTLTIQRTQQEDSAVYLCASNTQAGNFYEQYFGPGTRLTVT.

This rearrangement joins TRBV5-6 to TRBJ2-2, with D uncertain. V was cut by 4 bases and J by 0 bases, with 10 bases left in between. This CDR3 is 15 amino acids long. In germline, CDR1 is SGHDT, CDR2 YYEEEE. CDR3 residues: CASSPFETNTGELFF. CDR3 DNA sequence: TGTGCCAGCAGCCCGTTTGAAACGAACACCGGGGAGCTGTTTTTT.

The rearrangement links TRBV28 to TRBJ2-3, with TRBD1 identical over 7 bases. This CDR3 is built from 15 residues. Germline loops: CDR1 MDHEN, CDR2 SYDVKM. Trimming at V came to 2 bases and at J to 3 bases, leaving 5 bases not matched to a gene. In nucleotides, the CDR3 is TGTGCCAGCAGTTTAGGGGGACAGTTGACAGATACGCAGTATTTT. Its protein product is CASSLGGQLTDTQYF.

This clonotype has just a few counts. The genes are TRBV4-1 and TRBJ2-1; D is ambiguous. The V end lost 1 base, the J end lost 5 bases, and 6 bases lay between the germline ends. Germline CDR1 and CDR2: MGHRA and YSYEKL. The CDR3 spans 13 residues. CDR3 residues: CASSQVENNEQFF. CDR3 DNA sequence: TGCGCCAGCAGCCAAGTAGAGAACAATGAGCAGTTCTTC.

This clonotype was seen many times. V usage is TRBV7-2 and J usage is TRBJ1-2; maybe TRBD1 (6 bases). Germline loops: CDR1 SGHTA, CDR2 FQGNSA. CDR3 length: 11 amino acids. Trimming removed 10 bases at V and 8 bases at J, with 14 bases between. CDR3: CAKAQGGGYTF. CDR3 DNA sequence: TGTGCCAAAGCACAGGGAGGCGGCTACACCTTC.

This CDR3 reads CAWRGFGTSTYNEQFF. The CDR3 DNA follows: TGTGCCTGGAGGGGATTCGGGACTAGCACCTACAATGAGCAGTTCTTC. This sequence joins TRBV30 and TRBJ2-1; 9 nucleotides align to TRBD2. V trimming: 3 bases; J trimming: 2 bases; junction bases outside the gene matches: 8. Germline V CDR1 and CDR2: GTSNPN, SVGIG (reference sequence). CDR3 size: 16 residues.

The V and J genes are TRBV9 and TRBJ1-1; 8 nucleotides agree with TRBD1. Germline trimming cut 4 bases from V and 1 base from J; bases unmatched to any gene: 6. Germline CDR1 and CDR2: SGDLS and YYNGEE. The CDR3 has 15 amino acids. For the CDR3, the DNA is TGTGCCAGCAGCCCCTGGACAGGGAGGAACACTGAAGCTTTCTTT. It specifies CASSPWTGRNTEAFF.

This chain uses TRBV7-6 with TRBJ2-3; D is possibly TRBD2 (7 bases). V dropped 3 bases and J dropped 2 bases, with 9 bases sitting between them. Germline V gives CDR1 SGHVS, CDR2 FNYEAQ. The CDR3 totals 14 residues. Written as DNA, the CDR3 is TGTGCCAGCAGCTTGGGGGGGCCCACAGATACGCAGTATTTT. Amino acids: CASSLGGPTDTQYF.

This rearrangement joins TRBV9 to TRBJ2-7; a weak D match, TRBD2 (5 bases). The CDR3 loop spans 17 amino acids. Germline CDR1 SGDLS, CDR2 YYNGEE. Trimming stripped 0 bases from V and 5 bases from J, with 21 bases between. In DNA, the CDR3 is TGTGCCAGCAGCGTAGGGACGGCGGACTTTTTGACGGACGAGCAGTACTTC. This encodes CASSVGTADFLTDEQYF.

A note on this clonotype: At one boundary the junction diverges from the germline segment, which might be a read error. V gene TRBV2 combines with J gene TRBJ2-7; 7 positions agree with TRBD2. Germline V CDR1 and CDR2: SNHLY, FYNNEI. The CDR3 sequence is 12 residues long. The CDR3 is CVSIGGAGEQYF. The CDR3, as DNA: TGTGTCAGCATCGGGGGAGCGGGGGAGCAGTACTTC.

This chain links TRBV11-2 with TRBJ2-5, with unresolved D. Trimming removed 0 bases from V and 5 bases from J, with 13 bases in between. Germline lookup yields CDR1 SGHAT and CDR2 FQNNGV. The CDR3 has 15 residues. This CDR3 reads CASSLEALSWETQYF. In DNA form, the CDR3 reads TGTGCCAGCAGCTTAGAGGCTCTCTCCTGGGAGACCCAGTACTTC.

The gene calls are TRBV29-1 and TRBJ2-1, with D perhaps matching TRBD2 (8 bases). Germline CDR1 reads SQVTM; CDR2 reads ANQGSEA. This CDR3 comprises 13 residues. Trimming cost V 7 bases and J 8 bases, with 18 bases left between them. CDR3 sequence: CSANGRGPHEQFF. The CDR3 coding sequence is TGCAGCGCCAACGGGAGGGGGCCCCATGAGCAGTTCTTC.

In its sample, this clonotype is medium-sized. The chain carries TRBV30 and TRBJ2-3; perhaps TRBD2 as D (5 bases). The CDR3 extends over 14 amino acids. V lost 2 bases and J lost 2, with 11 bases in between. Germline-derived CDR1 and CDR2 are GTSNPN and SVGIG (reference sequence). The CDR3 loop reads CAWSRGSHTDTQYF. The CDR3 nucleotides are TGTGCCTGGAGTCGAGGGAGCCACACAGATACGCAGTATTTT.

This clonotype was seen a handful of times. The chain recombines TRBV28 with TRBJ1-3; D ambiguous. The CDR3 contains 15 residues. Germline CDR1 reads MDHEN; CDR2 reads SYDVKM. The V end was cut by 2 bases, the J end by 0 bases, with 8 bases between. The CDR3 sequence is CASSLGQPSGNTIYF. CDR3 bases: TGTGCCAGCAGTTTAGGGCAGCCCTCTGGAAACACCATATATTTT.